The next 4 T cell receptor beta chains were all read from a single sample in a study of long-term antiretroviral therapy in people with HIV. The assay, immunoSEQ v3.0, was run at survey level. Method: immunoSEQ multiplex PCR; TCRdb's copy keeps in-frame clones and lacks some. The sample shows about 28,000 clones, approximately 88% of them seen only once. Source: unsorted PBMCs, taken about 2.7 years after starting antiretroviral therapy. The receptors here all came from a man younger than 45 with HIV.

V is TRBV7-8 and J is TRBJ1-5; 8 nucleotides align to TRBD1. The CDR3 sequence is 16 residues long. Germline V gene data show CDR1 as SGHVS and CDR2 as FQNEAQ. The J segment lost 7 bases and the V segment lost 1 base, leaving 9 bases of the junction unmatched. Here the CDR3 DNA reads TGTGCCAGCAGCTTAGTCAGGGGGCGAGTCAGCCAGCCCCAGCATTTT. This encodes CASSLVRGRVSQPQHF.

A remark on this clone: The identical CDR3 is also encoded by other nucleotide sequences in the sample. The chain carries TRBV6-5 and TRBJ2-3, with TRBD2 matching 12 bases. After removal of 6 bases from V and 3 bases from J, the junction contained 4 bases not matched to a gene. The CDR3 contains 15 residues. Germline assignment: CDR1 MNHEY and CDR2 SVGAGI. This chain's CDR3 is CASRSGLAGTDTQYF. As DNA, the CDR3 is TGTGCCAGCAGATCAGGACTAGCGGGGACAGATACGCAGTATTTT.

The chain recombines TRBV7-2 with TRBJ2-5, with D hard to call. V lost 3 bases and J 4 bases, leaving 21 bases between the germline ends. The CDR3 consists of 17 residues. Germline V gene data show CDR1 as SGHTA and CDR2 as FQGNSA. The CDR3 coding sequence is TGTGCCAGCAGCTTCCCACCGATGGTCCAAAGGGCAGAGACCCAGTACTTC. As protein: CASSFPPMVQRAETQYF.

The chain employs TRBV29-1 and TRBJ1-1; 7 bases agree with TRBD1. Looked up from germline, CDR1 is SQVTM and CDR2 is ANQGSEA. V was clipped by 3 bases and J by 6 bases; unmatched bases: 7. The CDR3 has 13 residues. The CDR3 sequence is CSVEEGAGAEAFF. The CDR3 DNA sequence: TGCAGCGTTGAGGAGGGGGCCGGGGCTGAAGCTTTCTTT.